These T cell receptor beta chains were read from a single sample in a study of blood T cell repertoires in COVID-19. Sequenced by immunoSEQ multiplex PCR; TCRdb stores in-frame clones only, minus some. The sample contains about 130,000 clones, roughly 78% of which appear only once. Source material: PBMCs or T cells enriched from blood (not recorded which). The receptors derive from a woman in her forties or fifties who had recovered from COVID-19. CDR3s include the opening cysteine and the closing phenylalanine or tryptophan. The order of the fields is J gene, D gene, clone size, V gene, CDR3 protein, CDR3 DNA. The D gene is left open where the match is weak. The size field is filled for only some rows; it gives once, few, many or a size class.

TRBJ1-2 TRBD1 NA TRBV6-5 CASSFGTVYGYTF TGTGCCAGCAGTTTTGGGACAGTTTATGGCTACACCTTC
TRBJ2-3 TRBD2 NA TRBV29-1 CSVDRKYPAGGTDTQYF TGCAGCGTCGATCGAAAATACCCGGCGGGGGGCACAGATACGCAGTATTTT
TRBJ2-5 TRBD2 NA TRBV11-2 CASSLGRTSGDAQETQYF TGTGCCAGCAGCTTAGGGAGGACTAGCGGGGATGCACAAGAGACCCAGTACTTC
TRBJ2-4 TRBD2 NA TRBV10-3 CAISEGLAGTIAKNIQYF TGTGCCATCTCCGAGGGCCTAGCGGGAACAATAGCCAAAAACATTCAGTACTTC
TRBJ1-5 NA NA TRBV10-1 CASETGVIRPQHF TGCGCCAGCGAGACAGGCGTGATCAGGCCCCAGCATTTT
TRBJ2-7 NA NA TRBV12-3/TRBV12-4 CASSFYYEQYF TGTGCCAGCAGTTTTTATTACGAGCAGTACTTC
TRBJ1-6 NA NA TRBV6-5 CASSYSGTRDSPLHF TGTGCCAGCAGTTACTCCGGAACACGGGATTCACCCCTCCACTTT
TRBJ1-1 NA once TRBV12-3/TRBV12-4 CASTRGTEAFF TGTGCCAGCACACGGGGCACTGAAGCTTTCTTT
TRBJ1-6 NA once TRBV6-5 CASTVSNSPLHF TGTGCCAGCACGGTCTCTAATTCACCCCTCCACTTT
TRBJ1-5 NA NA TRBV18 CASSQGSGTSNQPQHF TGTGCCAGCTCACAGGGCTCCGGGACTTCTAATCAGCCCCAGCATTTT
TRBJ2-3 TRBD2 NA TRBV13 CASSFGGYTDTQYF TGTGCCAGCAGCTTCGGGGGGTACACAGATACGCAGTATTTT
TRBJ2-2 TRBD1 NA TRBV18 CASSPNRGRFTGELFF TGTGCCAGCTCGCCCAACAGGGGTCGGTTCACCGGGGAGCTGTTTTTT
TRBJ1-6 TRBD1 few TRBV28 CASSLPTGNYNSPLHF TGTGCCAGCAGTCTCCCGACAGGGAACTATAATTCACCCCTCCACTTT
TRBJ1-1 NA NA TRBV7-6 CASSSYRSEAFF TGTGCCAGCAGCTCCTACAGGTCAGAAGCTTTCTTT
TRBJ2-2 NA NA TRBV7-9 CASSLEGVAGELFF TGTGCCAGCAGCTTGGAGGGTGTCGCCGGGGAGCTGTTTTTT
TRBJ1-2 TRBD1 few TRBV3-1/TRBV3-2 CASSQQGQGPYGYTF TGTGCCAGCAGCCAACAGGGACAGGGGCCCTATGGCTACACCTTC
TRBJ2-3 NA NA TRBV5-1 CASVPGSEIVDTQYF TGCGCCAGCGTCCCGGGATCAGAGATCGTAGATACGCAGTATTTT
TRBJ1-2 TRBD1 NA TRBV6-5 CASSLHRGGDYGYTF TGTGCCAGCAGTCTACACCGAGGGGGCGACTATGGCTACACCTTC
TRBJ2-1 TRBD2 NA TRBV19 CASSRLAGGGNEQFF TGTGCCAGTAGCCGACTAGCGGGGGGGGGCAATGAGCAGTTCTTC
TRBJ1-1 NA NA TRBV5-4 CASSLETQGNTEAFF TGTGCCAGCAGCTTGGAAACTCAGGGGAATACTGAAGCTTTCTTT
TRBJ1-1 TRBD1 NA TRBV19 CASISGGANTEAFF TGTGCCAGTATCTCAGGGGGCGCGAACACTGAAGCTTTCTTT
TRBJ1-2 TRBD1 NA TRBV19 CASTHRTGSNYGYTF TGTGCCAGTACCCATCGGACAGGATCTAACTATGGCTACACCTTC
TRBJ2-1 TRBD2 NA TRBV5-1 CASSLGAGGYNEQFF TGCGCCAGCAGCTTGGGAGCGGGGGGCTACAATGAGCAGTTCTTC